A selection of T cell receptor beta chains follows, all from one sample in a study of T cell responses to AZD1222 COVID-19 vaccine. Sequencing was performed with immunoSEQ multiplex PCR; in TCRdb, only in-frame clones are kept and a portion is missing. Among roughly 150,000 clones listed, about 87% were seen once. This specimen consisted of peripheral blood, obtained on day 0 of AZD1222 vaccination. These receptors all come from an adult in good health. Both conserved end residues are part of each CDR3. A D gene is named only where the DNA matches it firmly. Clone size is given for some rows only: seen once, a few or many times, or a class if the clone is expanded.

CDR3 protein	CDR3 DNA	clone size	V gene	J gene	D gene
CASSLQGSNYGYTF	TGTGCCAGCAGCCTACAAGGGTCTAACTATGGCTACACCTTC	-	TRBV13	TRBJ1-2	-
CASSPLAGVREQYF	TGTGCCAGCAGCCCACTAGCGGGAGTACGCGAGCAGTACTTC	-	TRBV27	TRBJ2-7	TRBD2
CASGTSGGYNEQFF	TGTGCCAGCGGAACTAGCGGAGGATACAATGAGCAGTTCTTC	-	TRBV3-1/TRBV3-2	TRBJ2-1	TRBD2
CASSRDRGVGGEQFF	TGTGCCAGCAGCCGGGACAGGGGAGTAGGTGGTGAGCAGTTCTTC	-	TRBV3-1/TRBV3-2	TRBJ2-1	TRBD1
CASSLGLAGDDEQYF	TGTGCCAGCAGCCTGGGACTAGCGGGAGACGACGAGCAGTACTTC	-	TRBV7-6	TRBJ2-7	TRBD2
CAWRGVWTEAFF	TGTGCCTGGAGGGGGGTTTGGACTGAAGCTTTCTTT	-	TRBV30	TRBJ1-1	-
CASSLGGPYEQYF	TGTGCCAGCTCCCTGGGGGGGCCCTACGAGCAGTACTTC	-	TRBV28	TRBJ2-7	-
CASSGRGSLDSPLHF	TGTGCCAGTAGCGGTCGGGGCTCGTTAGATTCACCCCTCCACTTT	-	TRBV19	TRBJ1-6	-
CASSPGRLNEKLFF	TGTGCCAGCAGTCCGGGGAGGCTTAATGAAAAACTGTTTTTT	-	TRBV6-5	TRBJ1-4	-
CSAGRLNTEAFF	TGCAGCGCGGGACGGCTGAACACTGAAGCTTTCTTT	-	TRBV29-1	TRBJ1-1	-
CASSLDSYSNQPQHF	TGCGCCAGCAGCTTGGATTCCTATAGCAATCAGCCCCAGCATTTT	-	TRBV5-1	TRBJ1-5	-
CASSWTGGEQYF	TGTGCCAGCAGTTGGACAGGGGGCGAGCAGTACTTC	few	TRBV27	TRBJ2-7	TRBD1
CASSVAMHNSPLHF	TGTGCCAGCAGCGTAGCCATGCATAATTCACCCCTCCACTTT	-	TRBV9	TRBJ1-6	-
CASSQVALAYEQYF	TGCGCCAGCAGCCAAGTCGCACTAGCCTACGAGCAGTACTTC	-	TRBV4-1	TRBJ2-7	-
CASSYRGEKLFF	TGTGCCAGCAGCTACAGGGGGGAAAAACTGTTTTTT	-	TRBV7-9	TRBJ1-4	TRBD1
CASRTGRMETQYF	TGTGCCAGCCGGACAGGGCGAATGGAGACCCAGTACTTC	-	TRBV7-2	TRBJ2-5	TRBD1
CAWNQGGTDGYTF	TGTGCCTGGAATCAAGGAGGTACGGACGGCTACACCTTC	-	TRBV30	TRBJ1-2	-
CASSLGGSQETQYF	TGTGCCAGCAGTCTTGGGGGCTCCCAAGAGACCCAGTACTTC	-	TRBV6-5	TRBJ2-5	-
CASSLEGGTSYEQYF	TGTGCCAGCAGCTTAGAGGGGGGAACCTCCTACGAGCAGTACTTC	-	TRBV11-2	TRBJ2-7	-
CASSYSGSGNQPQHF	TGTGCCAGCAGTTACTCAGGGTCAGGGAATCAGCCCCAGCATTTT	once	TRBV6-2/TRBV6-3	TRBJ1-5	-
CASSYPGQGAYEQYF	TGTGCCAGCAGTTACCCGGGACAGGGCGCCTACGAGCAGTACTTC	-	TRBV6-5	TRBJ2-7	TRBD1
CARPGLSFNQPQHF	TGTGCCAGACCGGGACTCTCCTTCAATCAGCCCCAGCATTTT	-	TRBV27	TRBJ1-5	-
CASTKASGYNEQFF	TGTGCCAGCACCAAGGCTAGCGGGTACAATGAGCAGTTCTTC	-	TRBV7-2	TRBJ2-1	TRBD2
CASSTGTKAFF	TGTGCCAGTAGTACCGGGACAAAAGCTTTCTTT	-	TRBV19	TRBJ1-1	-
CASSPGRLAEQFF	TGTGCCAGCAGCCCAGGGCGACTAGCGGAGCAGTTCTTC	-	TRBV7-2	TRBJ2-1	TRBD2
CASSPTTGYEQYF	TGTGCCAGCAGCCCCACTACCGGGTACGAGCAGTACTTC	-	TRBV7-8	TRBJ2-7	-
CASSHALRDGADTQYF	TGTGCCAGCAGCCACGCTCTTCGGGATGGCGCAGATACGCAGTATTTT	-	TRBV14	TRBJ2-3	-
CASSLDPSSVTYEQYF	TGTGCCAGCAGCTTAGACCCCTCTAGCGTTACCTACGAGCAGTACTTC	-	TRBV7-2	TRBJ2-7	-
CASSLDRTINSPLHF	TGCGCCAGCAGCTTGGATCGGACCATCAATTCACCCCTCCACTTT	-	TRBV5-1	TRBJ1-6	-